This T cell receptor (beta chain) was identified in a study of T cell changes during pregnancy in multiple sclerosis. Clones were sequenced by immunoSEQ multiplex PCR, and TCRdb holds only the in-frame ones, with some missing. The sample lists 88,000 or so clones; around 90% were seen once. This TCR derives from a female donor with multiple sclerosis, enrolled in a pregnancy study. The sample consisted of peripheral blood, taken before pregnancy.

CDR3 sequence reads: CASSGGVAGGLSNQPQHF. CDR3 in DNA: TGTGCCAGCAGCGGGGGCGTGGCAGGGGGATTAAGCAATCAGCCCCAGCATTTT. The chain links TRBV7-8 to TRBJ1-5; 7 nucleotides align to TRBD1. Germline V CDR1 and CDR2: SGHVS, FQNEAQ. V lost 5 bases, J lost 1 base, and 14 bases stayed unmatched. The CDR3 totals 18 residues.